This entry describes one T cell receptor beta chain. The target antigen is unknown. Libraries were prepared by immunoSEQ multiplex PCR; TCRdb keeps only in-frame clonotypes and omits some of them. There are 2 million to 2.5 million clones in the sample; approximately 93% occur only once, and about 0.39% lies in the top ten. This entry belongs to a study of shared clonotypes between healthy human individuals. Study-level points and caveats: A limitation of the genetic and exposure-history diversity represented arose from few donors.

V dropped 3 bases and J dropped 3 bases, with 14 bases sitting between them. The germline gives CDR1 MNHEY, CDR2 SVGAGI. The CDR3 runs 15 residues. The sample was naive CD4+ T cells from PBMCs. Subset specified: CD45RA+ positively selected. This chain uses TRBV6-5 with TRBJ1-2; D unclear. This receptor was obtained from a man younger than 35 in good health. Some clones in this sample may be carry-over from other donors' samples. The DNA for the CDR3 is TGTGCCAGCAGTTATTCCCCGGGCAGGTACTATGGCTACACCTTC. It encodes CASSYSPGRYYGYTF.